This T cell receptor beta chain was retrieved from a study of T cell repertoires in cytomegalovirus infection. Study context: Recently identified HLA-C-restricted and well-studied HLA-B-restricted CMV epitopes were used. Public TCR beta signatures indicated both CMV infection and matching HLA type. Study-wide points: HLA-C-restricted, CMV-specific TCR beta clonotypes were dominant ex vivo. Cumulative frequency (of public TCR beta family members) identified carriers of CMV plus the relevant HLA.

One entry per CDR3 protein results from TCRdb running MiXCR on the reads. Of about 47,000 distinct CDR3 sequences detected, roughly 18% appear once; the ten largest clones hold about 55%. As to this clonotype: Antigen specificity is unknown. The junction departs from the called germline gene at one end, perhaps through a read error.

Germline V CDR1 and CDR2: MNHEY, SVGEGT. The CDR3 has 13 residues. The source is a human donor in good health (CMV status not recorded). Some clones in this sample may be carry-over from other donors' samples. This chain joins TRBV6-2 or TRBV6-3 and TRBJ2-7; 8 nucleotides align to TRBD1. Sequencing used CD8+ T cells from cultured PBMCs, obtained from culture after CMV antigen stimulation. The CDR3 bases are TGTGCCGGCAGGGGACAGGACAGCTACGAGCAGTACTTC. It yields the protein CAGRGQDSYEQYF.